The 10 T cell receptor beta chains below all came from one sample that was sequenced in a study of cytomegalovirus exposure and HLA in healthy donors. PCR amplification relied on 60 Vbeta primers (plus 13 Jbeta primers). Sequenced by immunoSEQ multiplex PCR; TCRdb stores in-frame clones only, minus some. Among around 94,000 clones listed, about four fifths were seen once. The material sequenced was PBMCs. The receptor set was obtained from a middle-aged woman in good health and CMV-seronegative.

This clone was counted a few times. The chain combines TRBV5-4 with TRBJ1-6; D unresolved. The V and J ends lost 4 bases and 10 bases respectively, with 12 bases between them. CDR1 and CDR2 (germline): SGHNT, YYREEE (reference sequence). This CDR3 spans 13 amino acids. The CDR3 is CASSRREASPLHF. In DNA form, the CDR3 reads TGTGCCAGCAGCCGGAGGGAGGCGTCACCCCTCCACTTT.

The V and J genes are TRBV7-2 and TRBJ2-7; 11 bases map to TRBD2. V lost 5 bases, J lost 3 bases, and 6 bases stayed unmatched. The CDR3 sequence is 15 residues long. Germline loops: CDR1 SGHTA, CDR2 FQGNSA. In nucleotides, the CDR3 is TGTGCCAGCAGCCCCCAGGGACTAGCGGTCTACGAGCAGTACTTC. Its translation is CASSPQGLAVYEQYF.

J is TRBJ2-2 and V is TRBV6-5; possible D gene TRBD1, 6 bases. The CDR3 spans 15 residues. The V end lost 5 bases, the J end lost 4 bases, and 14 bases lay between the germline ends. Germline V CDR1 and CDR2: MNHEY, SVGAGI. CDR3 nucleotide sequence: TGTGCCAGCAGTCCGATGGGGGCGGTCACCGGGGAGCTGTTTTTT. Amino acids: CASSPMGAVTGELFF.

This clone was detected many times. This chain joins TRBV15 and TRBJ1-5, with D hard to call. The ends were cut back, 3 bases at V and 0 bases at J, with 12 bases in the middle. The CDR3 runs 16 residues. CDR1 LNHNV and CDR2 YYDKDF come from the germline V gene (reference sequence). CDR3 sequence (DNA): TGTGCCACCAGCAGCGGGATGGTTTATAGCAATCAGCCCCAGCATTTT. It is translated as CATSSGMVYSNQPQHF.

This clone came up a few times. CDR3 nucleotides: TGTGCCAGCTCACCACAAGACAGGGGTGGAGCTGAAGCTTTCTTT. Protein: CASSPQDRGGAEAFF. The J gene is TRBJ1-1, the V gene TRBV18, with TRBD1 identical over 8 bases. The V and J ends lost 1 base and 6 bases, in that order; junction bases with no gene match: 7. This CDR3 is 15 amino acids long. Looked up from germline, CDR1 is KGHSH and CDR2 is LQKENI. The full variable domain, with the rest looked up from reference TRBV18 and TRBJ1-1, is NAGVMQNPRHLVRRRGQEARLRCSPMKGHSHVYWYRQLPEEGLKFMVYLQKENIIDESGMPKERFSAEFPKEGPSILRIQQVVRGDSAAYFCASSPQDRGGAEAFFGQGTRLTVV.

J is TRBJ2-7 and V is TRBV15; maybe TRBD1 (6 bases). Germline V gene data show CDR1 as LNHNV and CDR2 as YYDKDF (reference sequence). Trimming removed 8 bases from V and 0 bases from J, with 14 bases in between. The CDR3 runs 14 residues. The DNA of the CDR3 is TGTGCCACCGGAAATACAGGGTCCTCCTACGAGCAGTACTTC. This translates into CATGNTGSSYEQYF.

This clone was counted between two and nine times. The chain recombines TRBV27 with TRBJ1-3, with D possibly TRBD1 on 6 matching bases. Trimming shortened V by 6 bases and J by 8 bases, and 17 bases separated the two germline ends. Germline-derived CDR1 and CDR2 are MNHEY and SMNVEV (reference sequence). The length of the CDR3 is 14 residues. This chain's CDR3 is CASRSSGAADTIYF. The DNA of the CDR3 is TGTGCCAGCAGGTCCTCAGGGGCAGCGGACACCATATATTTT.

The V and J genes are TRBV7-9 and TRBJ1-6, with no clear D. This CDR3 comprises 12 residues. CDR1 is SEHNR, CDR2 FQNEAQ, per germline (reference sequence). Trimming stripped 8 bases from V and 6 bases from J, with 8 bases between. CDR3 sequence (DNA): TGTGCCAGCGCAAATAGTAATTCACCCCTCCACTTT. It specifies CASANSNSPLHF.

This chain connects TRBV4-3 to TRBJ2-5; the match to TRBD2 covers 10 bases. The germline CDR1 and CDR2 sequences are LGHNA and YSLEER. The CDR3 is 16 residues long. Trimming took 4 bases from V and 5 from J; bases not matched to a gene: 10. CDR3 DNA sequence: TGCGCCAGCAGCCTAAGCGGGGGGGCAGTCCCGGAGACCCAGTACTTC. This codes for CASSLSGGAVPETQYF.

The gene calls are TRBV29-1 and TRBJ1-6, with 7 positions matching TRBD1. Germline values: CDR1 SQVTM, CDR2 ANQGSEA. CDR3 size: 14 residues. V gave up 4 bases and J gave up 4 bases; unmatched junction bases: 4. CDR3: CSVAEGQYNSPLHF. The CDR3 DNA sequence: TGCAGCGTTGCTGAGGGACAGTATAATTCACCCCTCCACTTT.